This entry lists 10 T cell receptor beta chains sequenced from one sample in a study of blood T cell repertoires in COVID-19. The table came from immunoSEQ multiplex PCR; TCRdb's copy has only in-frame clones and leaves some out. The sample carries 130,000 or so clones, 79% recorded once. Input material: peripheral blood. Receptor source: a woman in her 70s with COVID-19, enrolled during active disease.

J is TRBJ2-3 and V is TRBV6-4; 7 bases are shared with TRBD2. Losses at the gene ends were 8 bases for V and 2 bases for J; bases not matched to a gene: 4. Germline CDR1 is MRHNA and CDR2 is SNTAGT. The CDR3 spans 13 residues. Here the CDR3 reads CASAGVFTDTQYF. For the CDR3, the DNA is TGTGCCAGCGCGGGGGTGTTCACAGATACGCAGTATTTT.

The sample holds many counts of this clone. The gene calls are TRBV5-6 and TRBJ1-1; D is unresolved. Trimming removed 4 bases at V and 4 bases at J, with 8 bases between. The CDR3 spans 12 residues. In germline, CDR1 is SGHDT, CDR2 YYEEEE. The CDR3 protein is CASSLLVTEAFF. DNA of the CDR3: TGTGCCAGCAGCCTCCTTGTCACTGAAGCTTTCTTT.

This clone was found a few times. This sequence joins TRBV7-8 and TRBJ1-5; 7 bases line up with TRBD1. J gave up 7 bases and V 4 bases, and 10 bases lay outside the gene matches. From germline, CDR1 is SGHVS and CDR2 FQNEAQ. This CDR3 is built from 15 residues. The CDR3 DNA reads TGTGCCAGCAGCTCTCACAGGGGCGGGGGGCAGCCCCAGCATTTT. Translating gives CASSSHRGGGQPQHF.

V is TRBV4-2 and J is TRBJ2-3; perhaps TRBD1 as D (6 bases). Trimming stripped 1 base from V and 0 bases from J, with 11 bases between. CDR1 LGHNA and CDR2 YNFKEQ come from the germline V gene. The CDR3 sequence is 16 residues long. CDR3 coding DNA: TGTGCCAGCAGCCAAGTTCGGGGACAAAGCACAGATACGCAGTATTTT. Translation gives CASSQVRGQSTDTQYF.

The gene calls are TRBV9 and TRBJ1-3; D call uncertain. The CDR3 sequence is 15 residues long. Germline V lookup: CDR1 SGDLS, CDR2 YYNGEE. V lost 0 bases and J 2 bases, leaving 9 bases between the germline ends. The chain's CDR3 is CASSVGGQPGNTIYF. The CDR3, as DNA: TGTGCCAGCAGCGTAGGCGGCCAGCCTGGAAACACCATATATTTT.

The J gene is TRBJ2-2, the V gene TRBV6-8, with 11 bases matching TRBD1. The V gene's germline CDR1 is MNHGY and CDR2 SAAAGT. This CDR3 contains 18 residues. Trimming removed 0 bases from V and 3 bases from J; junction bases left unmatched: 6. DNA for the CDR3: TGTGCCAGCAGTTACTCGCTCCGGACAGGGGGCGACACCGGGGAGCTGTTTTTT. It yields the protein CASSYSLRTGGDTGELFF.

The chain uses TRBV7-6 and TRBJ2-1; TRBD1 matches 7 bases. The V gene end was trimmed by 0 bases and the J gene end by 6 bases; junction bases not matched to a gene: 11. Germline lookup yields CDR1 SGHVS and CDR2 FNYEAQ. The CDR3 runs 17 residues. DNA of the CDR3: TGTGCCAGCAGCTTAGCGAGGTCAGGGGGTTCTGTCAATGAGCAGTTCTTC. Amino acid sequence: CASSLARSGGSVNEQFF. Variable domain in full (rest from reference TRBV7-6 and TRBJ2-1): GAGVSQSPRYKVTKRGQDVALRCDPISGHVSLYWYRQALGQGPEFLTYFNYEAQQDKSGLPNDRFSAERPEGSISTLTIQRTEQRDSAMYRCASSLARSGGSVNEQFFGPGTRLTVL.

The chain links TRBV3-1 (or the pseudogene TRBV3-2) to TRBJ2-1, with a tentative D call TRBD2 (5 bases). Trimming pared 1 base from V and 4 bases from J, leaving 14 bases between. There are 16 residues in the CDR3. Germline V gene lookup returns CDR1 LGHDT and CDR2 YNNKEL (reference sequence). Here the CDR3 DNA reads TGTGCCAGCAGCCAAGCCGACTACCCCCTTTACAATGAGCAGTTCTTC. It is translated as CASSQADYPLYNEQFF.

This clone came up a few times. V usage is TRBV6-5 and J usage is TRBJ1-1; no clear D gene. The CDR3 is 14 amino acids. Trimming shortened V by 0 bases and J by 1 base, and 6 bases separated the two germline ends. Germline loops: CDR1 MNHEY, CDR2 SVGAGI. The CDR3 DNA reads as TGTGCCAGCAGTTACTCGACACAGAACACTGAAGCTTTCTTT. Translating it yields CASSYSTQNTEAFF.

In its sample, this clone was seen once. The chain is built from TRBV5-5 and TRBJ2-7; TRBD1 matches 8 bases. Per the germline V gene, CDR1 is SGHKS and CDR2 is YYEKEE (reference sequence). The trim removed 2 bases at V and 2 bases at J, leaving 9 bases unmatched. The CDR3 has 16 residues. The CDR3 loop reads CASSLVPGGLTYEQYF. The CDR3 coding sequence is TGTGCCAGCAGCTTAGTCCCAGGGGGCTTGACCTACGAGCAGTACTTC.